The next 29 T cell receptor beta chains were all read from a single sample in a study of OX40 agonist ivuxolimab in advanced cancers. Using immunoSEQ multiplex PCR, the repertoire was profiled, and TCRdb retains in-frame clones only, with some absent. The data contain 60,000 or so clones, roughly 84% of them singletons. Specimen: CD4+ or CD8+ T cells sorted from blood, collected in a trial of the OX40 agonist ivuxolimab. These receptors were obtained from an adult with an advanced solid tumor such as melanoma, head and neck, liver or kidney cancer.

This clone was picked up one time. The V and J genes are TRBV7-9 and TRBJ2-5, with D uncertain. Between the trimmed V and J ends, which lost 7 bases and 1 base, there was a span of 13 bases. The germline gives CDR1 SEHNR, CDR2 FQNEAQ (reference sequence). The CDR3 is 14 amino acids. CDR3 sequence: CASTPMGGQETQYF. CDR3 bases: TGTGCCAGCACCCCTATGGGCGGCCAAGAGACCCAGTACTTC.

This chain links TRBV11-2 with TRBJ2-7; a possible D gene is TRBD2 (7 bases). The V gene lost 1 base and the J gene lost 3 bases, with 13 bases spanning the gap. Germline-derived CDR1 and CDR2 are SGHAT and FQNNGV. The CDR3 length is 15 residues. The CDR3 reads CASSLVRGAHYEQYF. CDR3 bases: TGTGCCAGCAGCTTAGTTCGGGGGGCCCACTACGAGCAGTACTTC.

The chain has TRBV11-3 and TRBJ2-2; TRBD1 agrees at 7 bases. The V gene end was trimmed by 5 bases and the J gene end by 0 bases; junction bases not matched to a gene: 3. The CDR3 length is 15 residues. Germline CDR1 and CDR2: SGHNT and YENEEA. CDR3 sequence (DNA): TGTGCCAGCAGCCAGGGGGTAACGAACACCGGGGAGCTGTTTTTT. This sequence encodes CASSQGVTNTGELFF.

CDR3 residues: CASSLVGGSGNEQFF. Written as DNA, the CDR3 is TGTGCCAGCAGCTTAGTAGGGGGGAGTGGGAATGAGCAGTTCTTC. The V and J genes are TRBV7-9 and TRBJ2-1, with D perhaps assigned TRBD1 or TRBD2 (6 bases each). The germline CDR1 and CDR2 sequences are SEHNR and FQNEAQ (reference sequence). CDR3 length: 15 residues. Deletions cut 1 base from V and 7 bases from J, with 14 bases between.

The chain joins TRBV28 to TRBJ2-3; D not certain. The CDR3 runs 14 residues. Germline CDR1 and CDR2: MDHEN and SYDVKM. V was cut by 3 bases and J by 0 bases, with 7 bases left in between. CDR3 in amino acids: CASSFAQSTDTQYF. The CDR3 coding sequence is TGTGCCAGCAGTTTCGCCCAGAGCACAGATACGCAGTATTTT.

This chain uses TRBV5-1 with TRBJ2-7, with 14 bases identical to TRBD2. There are 18 residues in the CDR3. Germline V gene data show CDR1 as SGHRS and CDR2 as YFSETQ. V gave up 0 bases and J gave up 4 bases; unmatched junction bases: 9. The CDR3 loop is CASSLGTSGRPREYEQYF. The CDR3, as DNA: TGCGCCAGCAGCTTGGGGACTAGCGGGAGGCCCAGAGAATACGAGCAGTACTTC.

The table lists this clone with a count of one. The chain couples TRBV6-1 to TRBJ2-2; no clear D. The V end was cut by 3 bases, the J end by 6 bases, with 5 bases between. CDR3 length: 12 amino acids. From germline, CDR1 is MNHNS and CDR2 SASEGT. CDR3 coding DNA: TGTGCCAGCAGTGAGAAGTCCGGGGAGCTGTTTTTT. Translated, it gives CASSEKSGELFF.

This rearrangement joins TRBV2 to TRBJ1-1, with D possibly matching TRBD1 (5 bases). Germline CDR1 reads SNHLY; CDR2 reads FYNNEI. The CDR3 consists of 13 residues. The V end lost 11 bases, the J end lost 2 bases, and 15 bases lay between the germline ends. The CDR3 DNA reads as TGTGCCGGGACTTATGAGAGAAACACTGAAGCTTTCTTT. It specifies CAGTYERNTEAFF.

This chain links TRBV10-3 with TRBJ2-3, with D uncertain. V was trimmed by 3 bases and J by 3 bases, leaving 13 bases between them. The CDR3 has 15 amino acids. The germline gives CDR1 ENHRY, CDR2 SYGVKD. The CDR3 region is CAISDSLGKTDTQYF. CDR3 sequence (DNA): TGTGCCATCAGTGATAGCCTAGGGAAGACAGATACGCAGTATTTT.

J is TRBJ1-1 and V is TRBV6-6, with D tentatively TRBD1 (6 bases). V lost 5 bases and J lost 7, with 11 bases in between. CDR1 is MNHNY and CDR2 is SVGAGI in the germline V gene (reference sequence). CDR3 size: 12 residues. The CDR3 bases are TGTGCCAGCAGTAACAGCAGGGGTGAAGCTTTCTTT. Translation: CASSNSRGEAFF.

The chain couples TRBV10-3 to TRBJ2-2; no clear D. The CDR3 consists of 13 residues. Germline values: CDR1 ENHRY, CDR2 SYGVKD. V was trimmed by 3 bases and J by 5 bases, leaving 7 bases between them. The DNA of the CDR3 is TGTGCCATCAGTGATGAGCGAACCGGGGAGCTGTTTTTT. As protein: CAISDERTGELFF.

The chain recombines TRBV7-2 with TRBJ2-3; D call uncertain. V was cut by 5 bases and J by 0 bases, with 9 bases left in between. Germline loops: CDR1 SGHTA, CDR2 FQGNSA. This CDR3 is built from 14 residues. The CDR3 protein is CASSPQTSTDTQYF. The CDR3 DNA reads TGTGCCAGCAGCCCCCAGACTAGCACAGATACGCAGTATTTT.

This clone was picked up a small number of times. V gene TRBV6-5 combines with J gene TRBJ2-7; no clear D gene. The V end was cut by 5 bases, the J end by 0 bases, with 8 bases between. The CDR3 is 13 residues long. Germline V CDR1 and CDR2: MNHEY, SVGAGI. The DNA for the CDR3 is TGTGCCAGCAGTGACCTAAGCTCCTACGAGCAGTACTTC. Amino acids: CASSDLSSYEQYF.

The chain recombines TRBV14 with TRBJ2-7, with no clear D. The V end lost 4 bases, the J end lost 1 base, and 8 bases lay between the germline ends. Germline CDR1 is SGHDN and CDR2 is FVKESK. The CDR3 is 13 residues long. CDR3 nucleotides: TGTGCCAGCAGCCCGACCAGTTCCTACGAGCAGTACTTC. This codes for CASSPTSSYEQYF.

The V and J genes are TRBV5-4 and TRBJ2-7, with TRBD1 matching over 7 bases. The CDR3 covers 14 residues. V was pared by 2 bases and J by 0 bases, with 2 bases of the junction left unmatched. CDR1 is SGHNT, CDR2 YYREEE, per germline (reference sequence). The CDR3 loop reads CASSFQGDSYEQYF. The CDR3 DNA reads as TGTGCCAGCAGCTTTCAGGGGGACTCCTACGAGCAGTACTTC.

V and J are TRBV11-2 and TRBJ1-2; 8 bases line up with TRBD1. V shed 1 base and J 3 bases; nucleotides not matched to a gene: 4. Germline V lookup: CDR1 SGHAT, CDR2 FQNNGV. The CDR3 totals 15 residues. The CDR3 coding sequence is TGTGCCAGCAGCTTAGGGACAGGGCCCGACTATGGCTACACCTTC. Translation: CASSLGTGPDYGYTF. The whole variable domain, remainder taken from reference TRBV11-2 and TRBJ1-2, is EAGVAQSPRYKIIEKRQSVAFWCNPISGHATLYWYQQILGQGPKLLIQFQNNGVVDDSQLPKDRFSAERLKGVDSTLKIQPAKLEDSAVYLCASSLGTGPDYGYTFGSGTRLTVV.

This sequence joins TRBV7-8 and TRBJ1-2; 9 nucleotides align to TRBD1. J gave up 4 bases and V 4 bases, and 1 base lay outside the gene matches. Germline lookup yields CDR1 SGHVS and CDR2 FQNEAQ. CDR3 length: 13 amino acids. The CDR3 DNA sequence: TGTGCCAGCAGCTCGGGACAGGGCTATGGCTACACCTTC. As protein: CASSSGQGYGYTF.

The gene calls are TRBV30 and TRBJ2-7, with TRBD2 matching over 14 bases. Unmatched junction bases numbered 9, after V lost 2 bases and J lost 3 bases. This CDR3 has 17 amino acids. Germline V gives CDR1 GTSNPN, CDR2 SVGIG (reference sequence). In nucleotides, the CDR3 is TGTGCCTGGAGTTTTCCCCTGGGACTAGCGGGAGTCTACGAGCAGTACTTC. It is translated as CAWSFPLGLAGVYEQYF. Combining the CDR3 with reference TRBV30 and TRBJ2-7 gives the whole variable domain SQTIHQWPATLVQPVGSPLSLECTVEGTSNPNLYWYRQAAGRGLQLLFYSVGIGQISSEVPQNLSASRPQDRQFILSSKKLLLSDSGFYLCAWSFPLGLAGVYEQYFGPGTRLTVT.

The gene calls are TRBV27 and TRBJ1-2, with D unresolved. The V end lost 3 bases, the J end lost 4 bases, and 12 bases lay between the germline ends. Germline V gene sequence: CDR1 MNHEY, CDR2 SMNVEV (reference sequence). The CDR3 runs to 14 residues. The CDR3 is CASSLDGLGYGYTF. CDR3 bases: TGTGCCAGCAGTTTGGACGGCCTTGGCTATGGCTACACCTTC.

In its sample, this clone was seen once. The chain recombines TRBV9 with TRBJ2-2; D possibly corresponds to TRBD1 (5 bases). The germline gives CDR1 SGDLS, CDR2 YYNGEE. V shed 0 bases and J shed 6 bases, with 15 bases lying between them. The CDR3 is made up of 16 amino acids. In DNA, the CDR3 is TGTGCCAGCAGCGTAGGATTTGGGGCGGTAGCCGGGGAGCTGTTTTTT. This sequence encodes CASSVGFGAVAGELFF.

The J gene is TRBJ2-3, the V gene TRBV6-1; no firm D call. The germline V and J ends were trimmed by 7 bases and 0 bases, with 11 bases remaining between them. Germline assignment: CDR1 MNHNS and CDR2 SASEGT. The CDR3 loop spans 14 amino acids. In DNA form, the CDR3 reads TGTGCCAGCAATCGTATTCCTAGCACAGATACGCAGTATTTT. Translating gives CASNRIPSTDTQYF.

The chain has TRBV18 and TRBJ2-7, with TRBD1 matching 9 bases. The CDR3 loop spans 16 amino acids. The V gene's germline CDR1 is KGHSH and CDR2 LQKENI. V shed 3 bases and J 3 bases; nucleotides not matched to a gene: 9. CDR3 region: CASSPGPDRGYYEQYF. CDR3 sequence (DNA): TGTGCCAGCTCACCGGGCCCCGACAGGGGGTACTACGAGCAGTACTTC. Supplemented by reference TRBV18 and TRBJ2-7, the full variable domain reads NAGVMQNPRHLVRRRGQEARLRCSPMKGHSHVYWYRQLPEEGLKFMVYLQKENIIDESGMPKERFSAEFPKEGPSILRIQQVVRGDSAAYFCASSPGPDRGYYEQYFGPGTRLTVT.

This chain uses TRBV7-2 with TRBJ2-3, with unresolved D. V lost 5 bases and J 2 bases, leaving 2 bases between the germline ends. The CDR3 is 11 amino acids. The germline gives CDR1 SGHTA, CDR2 FQGNSA. As DNA, the CDR3 is TGTGCCAGCAGCATCACAGATACGCAGTATTTT. Amino acid sequence: CASSITDTQYF.

This chain uses TRBV29-1 with TRBJ2-3; no clear D gene. V was pared by 4 bases and J by 1 base, with 15 bases between. The CDR3 covers 15 residues. Germline lookup yields CDR1 SQVTM and CDR2 ANQGSEA. Here the CDR3 DNA reads TGCAGCGTTGGGGCCCTTGGGATTGGCACAGATACGCAGTATTTT. Translation gives CSVGALGIGTDTQYF.

V and J are TRBV7-2 and TRBJ2-7; 11 nucleotides match TRBD1. CDR1 SGHTA and CDR2 FQGNSA come from the germline V gene. V lost 6 bases and J lost 9; bases outside the gene matches: 16. The CDR3 length is 16 residues. CDR3 in DNA: TGTGCCAGCAGTTACACCGGGACAGGGGGTGACGGTGGGCAGTACTTC. Its translation is CASSYTGTGGDGGQYF. The variable domain in full, completed from reference TRBV7-2 and TRBJ2-7, reads GAGVSQSPSNKVTEKGKDVELRCDPISGHTALYWYRQSLGQGLEFLIYFQGNSAPDKSGLPSDRFSAERTGGSVSTLTIQRTQQEDSAVYLCASSYTGTGGDGGQYFGPGTRLTVT.

The chain joins TRBV11-2 to TRBJ1-3; possibly TRBD1 for D (5 bases). The CDR3 is 13 residues long. V lost 1 base to trimming and J lost 7 bases, with 8 bases between them. CDR1 is SGHAT, CDR2 FQNNGV, per germline. The CDR3 sequence is CASSLGDRNTIYF. CDR3 bases: TGTGCCAGCAGCTTAGGGGACCGGAACACCATATATTTT.

The rearrangement links TRBV30 to TRBJ1-6, with D possibly TRBD1 on 5 matching bases. V dropped 7 bases and J dropped 6 bases, with 13 bases sitting between them. The CDR3 spans 13 residues. In germline, CDR1 is GTSNPN, CDR2 SVGIG (reference sequence). The CDR3 is CASNRRGNSPLHF. The CDR3 DNA sequence: TGTGCCTCCAACCGAAGGGGTAATTCACCCCTCCACTTT.

This clone was seen once. This chain joins TRBV28 and TRBJ1-1; D gene ambiguous. Germline V gene data show CDR1 as MDHEN and CDR2 as SYDVKM. V lost 3 bases and J 4 bases, leaving 15 bases between the germline ends. The CDR3 totals 15 residues. The CDR3 spells CASSFAEGLSTEAFF. The CDR3 region has the DNA TGTGCCAGCAGTTTCGCCGAGGGTCTCAGCACTGAAGCTTTCTTT.

This sequence joins TRBV7-2 and TRBJ1-1; possible D gene TRBD1, 6 bases. The V end lost 5 bases, the J end lost 0 bases, and 13 bases lay between the germline ends. The CDR3 length is 15 residues. Germline CDR1 and CDR2: SGHTA and FQGNSA. CDR3 in amino acids: CASSPGGAMNTEAFF. CDR3 coding DNA: TGTGCCAGCAGCCCCGGGGGGGCAATGAACACTGAAGCTTTCTTT. The full variable domain, completed using reference TRBV7-2 and TRBJ1-1, is GAGVSQSPSNKVTEKGKDVELRCDPISGHTALYWYRQSLGQGLEFLIYFQGNSAPDKSGLPSDRFSAERTGGSVSTLTIQRTQQEDSAVYLCASSPGGAMNTEAFFGQGTRLTVV.